A selection of T cell receptor beta chains follows, all from one sample in a study of identical twins. TCRdb re-called the 5' RACE reads with MiXCR, one entry per CDR3 protein. This sample has hundreds of thousands of distinct CDR3 sequences, with 8.6% found just once. Separately, the same data were catalogued under a study of yellow fever vaccine responses in identical twins.

The sequenced sample consisted of PBMCs. The source is a woman aged 18-29 years in good health. The CDR3 runs from the conserved cysteine through the conserved F or W. D genes are given only for firm matches. Size is omitted from some rows. Given values are once, few, many or a class for expanded clones.

j_gene | abundance | d_gene | v_gene | CDR3nt | CDR3aa
TRBJ1-1 | few | . | TRBV6-1 | TGTGCCAGCAGCCTCCCTATTAAGGGGGACACTGAAGCTTTCTTT | CASSLPIKGDTEAFF
TRBJ2-5 | once | . | TRBV20-1 | TGCAGTGCCCACGGTGGTACGGGAGAGACCCAGTACTTC | CSAHGGTGETQYF
TRBJ1-2 | . | TRBD1 | TRBV29-1 | TGCAGCGTCTACGTAGGCACGGGACAGAGGAATGGCTACACCTTC | CSVYVGTGQRNGYTF
TRBJ2-2 | . | TRBD2 | TRBV4-1 | TGCGCCAGCAGCTTGAGACTAGCGGAAGGCACCGGGGAGCTGTTTTTT | CASSLRLAEGTGELFF
TRBJ2-1 | . | . | TRBV30 | TGTGCCTGGGGTCCGGAATACAATGAGCAGTTCTTC | CAWGPEYNEQFF
TRBJ2-3 | . | TRBD2 | TRBV9 | TGTGCCAGCAGCGTAGGCGGGGGGGCGCCAGATACGCAGTATTTT | CASSVGGGAPDTQYF
TRBJ1-3 | few | TRBD1 | TRBV2 | TGTGCCAGCAGCAAAGAGACAGGGATCTATTTT | CASSKETGIYF
TRBJ2-3 | few | . | TRBV7-9 | TGTGCCGCCAGTGGGTCTTTGGGGCACCGGGCAGATACGCAGTATTTT | CAASGSLGHRADTQYF
TRBJ2-3 | . | . | TRBV14 | TGTGCCAGCAGCCTCCGAGGGCTAAGCACAGATACGCAGTATTTT | CASSLRGLSTDTQYF
TRBJ2-7 | . | . | TRBV4-1 | TGCGCCAGCAGCCAAGAGCACAGGGACGCCTACGAGCAGTACTTC | CASSQEHRDAYEQYF
TRBJ2-2 | . | . | TRBV4-3 | TGCGCCAGCAGCCGGGGAAGAAACACCGGGGAGCTGTTTTTT | CASSRGRNTGELFF
TRBJ2-3 | . | TRBD1 | TRBV5-1 | TGCGCCAGCAGCCCCCCCCCACAGGGGGTCACAGATACGCAGTATTTT | CASSPPPQGVTDTQYF
TRBJ2-5 | few | TRBD2 | TRBV12-3/TRBV12-4 | TGTGCCAGCAGCCTGGCAAGGACTAGCGGGAAGGAGACCCAGTACTTC | CASSLARTSGKETQYF
TRBJ2-1 | many | TRBD2 | TRBV25-1 | TGTGCCAGCAGTAGACTAGCGGGGGGGCCAAATGAGCAGTTCTTC | CASSRLAGGPNEQFF
TRBJ2-1 | . | . | TRBV3-1 | TGTGCCAGCAGCCAAGCCGCAGGGGCTCATGGCAATGAGCAGTTCTTC | CASSQAAGAHGNEQFF
TRBJ2-5 | many | . | TRBV12-3/TRBV12-4 | TGTGCCAGCAGTTTCGGTTTAAAGGGGACCCAGTACTTC | CASSFGLKGTQYF
TRBJ2-4 | few | . | TRBV5-5 | TGTGCCAGCAGCTTCGCCCGGAGGTTAGTGGGAGGAAACATTCAGTACTTC | CASSFARRLVGGNIQYF
TRBJ2-3 | few | TRBD2 | TRBV29-1 | TGCAGCGCCGACAGATTGGGGACTAGCGGGAGAAGCGCCGATACGCAGTATTTT | CSADRLGTSGRSADTQYF
TRBJ1-1 | few | TRBD1 | TRBV12-3/TRBV12-4 | TGTGCCAGCAGTCAGCTGACAGGGACTGAAGCTTTCTTT | CASSQLTGTEAFF
TRBJ1-1 | many | . | TRBV11-2 | TGTGCCAGCAGCCTAAAGGCTTGGGGGGATGAAGCTTTCTTT | CASSLKAWGDEAFF
TRBJ2-2 | few | TRBD1 | TRBV12-3/TRBV12-4 | TGTGCCAGCAGTCGCGGGACAGGCTTAGGAGGAGGCGGGGAGCTGTTTTTT | CASSRGTGLGGGGELFF
TRBJ2-7 | many | . | TRBV12-3/TRBV12-4 | TGTGCCAGCAGTGCTTCGATCTGGAGGGAGCAGTACTTC | CASSASIWREQYF
TRBJ2-7 | many | TRBD2 | TRBV5-1 | TGCGCCAGCAGCTCCAATAGCGGGAGGGAGCTCTACGAGCAGTACTTC | CASSSNSGRELYEQYF
TRBJ2-1 | few | TRBD1 | TRBV28 | TGTGCCAGCAGTTTGGGGGACAGGGTCAATGAGCAGTTCTTC | CASSLGDRVNEQFF
TRBJ2-7 | . | . | TRBV5-6 | TGTGCCAGCAGCGGCGTGCCAGGACCCTACGAGCAGTACTTC | CASSGVPGPYEQYF
TRBJ2-7 | . | TRBD2 | TRBV28 | TGTGCCAGCAGCCGCCGGGTGACTAGCGTGGGTAGCGAGCAGTACTTC | CASSRRVTSVGSEQYF
TRBJ1-2 | . | . | TRBV11-2 | TGTGCCAGCAGCTTGGGGAAGCAGCGGGAGGGCGGCTACACCTTC | CASSLGKQREGGYTF
TRBJ1-1 | . | . | TRBV5-6 | TGTGCCAGCAGTCCTCAACAATACACTGAAGCTTTCTTT | CASSPQQYTEAFF
TRBJ2-1 | few | . | TRBV27 | TGTGCCAGCAGTTTTGGACTCCCCTTGGGCGAGCAGTTCTTC | CASSFGLPLGEQFF
TRBJ2-3 | few | TRBD2 | TRBV11-2 | TGTGCCAGCAGCTTAGTTGGCCGGTCTAGCGGGAGGCACACAGATACGCAGTATTTT | CASSLVGRSSGRHTDTQYF
TRBJ2-2 | . | TRBD2 | TRBV5-4 | TGTGCCAGCAGCTTCTCTAGCGGGAGCCTATCGAACACCGGGGAGCTGTTTTTT | CASSFSSGSLSNTGELFF
TRBJ2-3 | . | TRBD2 | TRBV29-1 | TGCAGCGCCCCTAGCGGGGGGGCCCAAGATACGCAGTATTTT | CSAPSGGAQDTQYF
TRBJ2-1 | . | TRBD1 | TRBV12-3/TRBV12-4 | TGTGCCAGCAGTTTAGCTAGACCGGGACAGGGCTCCTACAATGAGCAGTTCTTC | CASSLARPGQGSYNEQFF